The source of this T cell receptor beta chain is a study of shared T cell receptors in the human thymus. From germline, CDR1 is SGHRS and CDR2 YFSETQ. V lost 0 bases and J lost 0, with 7 bases in between. CDR3 size: 15 residues. Concerning this clone: Other DNA sequences in this specimen translate into the identical CDR3.

The table came from immunoSEQ multiplex PCR; TCRdb's copy has only in-frame clones and leaves some out. In the table there are approximately 660,000 clones, 85% to 90% of which are singletons. This sample also belongs to another study, concerning human thymus T cells. From that second work: Immunologically healthy infants in Finland undergoing congenital heart defect surgery were the donors. The source of the thymus tissue was resections taken during corrective heart surgery. Across thymic and blood repertoires, the usage of V and J genes appeared to be biased.

This chain uses TRBV5-1 with TRBJ1-5; D not resolved. The receptor comes from a boy under two years old with a congenital heart defect. The specimen sequenced was thymocytes. The CDR3 region has the DNA TGCGCCAGCAGCTTGGGGCAGAATAGCAATCAGCCCCAGCATTTT. Translating gives CASSLGQNSNQPQHF.